The 8 T cell receptor beta chains presented below share a single source sample, sequenced in a study of cytomegalovirus exposure and HLA in healthy donors. The PCR used 60 Vbeta and 13 Jbeta primers. The data were produced by immunoSEQ multiplex PCR, yet TCRdb's version contains in-frame clones alone and is incomplete. The sample consists of 280,000 or so clones, approximately 90% of them appearing once. Sample: PBMCs. These receptors originate from a young woman in good health and CMV-seronegative.

This chain uses TRBV14 with TRBJ2-2, with D perhaps TRBD2 (6 bases). This CDR3 is built from 16 residues. Trimming removed 6 bases from V and 0 bases from J, with 14 bases in between. Germline CDR1 is SGHDN and CDR2 is FVKESK. CDR3 sequence (DNA): TGTGCCAGCAGTATTGGGGGGATAACGAACACCGGGGAGCTGTTTTTT. Residues: CASSIGGITNTGELFF.

V usage is TRBV6-6 and J usage is TRBJ2-1; 7 bases fit TRBD1. V trimming: 2 bases; J trimming: 6 bases; junction bases outside the gene matches: 4. This CDR3 region has 14 residues. Germline CDR1 MNHNY, CDR2 SVGAGI (reference sequence). CDR3 bases: TGTGCCAGCAGTTACCCCGGGACAGTCAATGAGCAGTTCTTC. This translates into CASSYPGTVNEQFF.

The rearrangement links TRBV9 to TRBJ2-5; a weak D match, TRBD2 (7 bases). This CDR3 has 16 amino acids. Trimming cost V 0 bases and J 4 bases, with 16 bases left between them. Germline V gene lookup returns CDR1 SGDLS and CDR2 YYNGEE. CDR3 DNA sequence: TGTGCCAGCAGCGTAGAGGGGGGGGAGCTAGGAGAGACCCAGTACTTC. As protein: CASSVEGGELGETQYF.

This chain connects TRBV5-5 to TRBJ1-5; 7 bases align to TRBD1. V shed 4 bases, J shed 0 bases, and the junction held 13 bases outside the gene matches. The length of the CDR3 is 18 residues. Per germline, CDR1 SGHKS and CDR2 YYEKEE (reference sequence). In nucleotides, the CDR3 is TGTGCCAGCAGCGCTGGTGGGACAGCTTATTATAGCAATCAGCCCCAGCATTTT. Translating gives CASSAGGTAYYSNQPQHF.

The chain carries TRBV15 and TRBJ1-1; the D gene is possibly TRBD1 (5 bases). The CDR3 runs 15 residues. Germline CDR1 reads LNHNV; CDR2 reads YYDKDF (reference sequence). Trimming stripped 2 bases from V and 1 base from J, with 11 bases between. The CDR3: CATSRHTGSNTEAFF. The DNA of the CDR3 is TGTGCCACCAGCAGACACACAGGTTCGAACACTGAAGCTTTCTTT.

The chain uses TRBV6-5 and TRBJ1-1; the match to TRBD1 covers 9 bases. CDR1 is MNHEY and CDR2 is SVGAGI in the germline V gene. V shed 4 bases and J 2 bases; nucleotides not matched to a gene: 8. The CDR3 has 16 residues. As DNA, the CDR3 is TGTGCCAGCAGTTGGCCCCGGGACAGGGTCAACACTGAAGCTTTCTTT. Protein: CASSWPRDRVNTEAFF.

The genes are TRBV28 and TRBJ2-5; 11 bases line up with TRBD2. Germline CDR1 is MDHEN and CDR2 is SYDVKM. Trimming cost V 6 bases and J 5 bases; bases outside gene matches: 11. The CDR3 totals 16 residues. The DNA of the CDR3 is TGTGCCAGCAGCTCGGTAGCGGGGGGGCGACAGGAGACCCAGTACTTC. It specifies CASSSVAGGRQETQYF.

The table lists this clone with a count of one. This sequence joins TRBV30 and TRBJ1-6; D is unclear. V was pared by 3 bases and J by 7 bases, with 16 bases between. Per the germline V gene, CDR1 is GTSNPN and CDR2 is SVGIG (reference sequence). The CDR3 has 15 amino acids. In DNA form, the CDR3 reads TGTGCCTGGAGCAAAGAGCGGGGAGTAAATTCACCCCTCCACTTT. It encodes CAWSKERGVNSPLHF.